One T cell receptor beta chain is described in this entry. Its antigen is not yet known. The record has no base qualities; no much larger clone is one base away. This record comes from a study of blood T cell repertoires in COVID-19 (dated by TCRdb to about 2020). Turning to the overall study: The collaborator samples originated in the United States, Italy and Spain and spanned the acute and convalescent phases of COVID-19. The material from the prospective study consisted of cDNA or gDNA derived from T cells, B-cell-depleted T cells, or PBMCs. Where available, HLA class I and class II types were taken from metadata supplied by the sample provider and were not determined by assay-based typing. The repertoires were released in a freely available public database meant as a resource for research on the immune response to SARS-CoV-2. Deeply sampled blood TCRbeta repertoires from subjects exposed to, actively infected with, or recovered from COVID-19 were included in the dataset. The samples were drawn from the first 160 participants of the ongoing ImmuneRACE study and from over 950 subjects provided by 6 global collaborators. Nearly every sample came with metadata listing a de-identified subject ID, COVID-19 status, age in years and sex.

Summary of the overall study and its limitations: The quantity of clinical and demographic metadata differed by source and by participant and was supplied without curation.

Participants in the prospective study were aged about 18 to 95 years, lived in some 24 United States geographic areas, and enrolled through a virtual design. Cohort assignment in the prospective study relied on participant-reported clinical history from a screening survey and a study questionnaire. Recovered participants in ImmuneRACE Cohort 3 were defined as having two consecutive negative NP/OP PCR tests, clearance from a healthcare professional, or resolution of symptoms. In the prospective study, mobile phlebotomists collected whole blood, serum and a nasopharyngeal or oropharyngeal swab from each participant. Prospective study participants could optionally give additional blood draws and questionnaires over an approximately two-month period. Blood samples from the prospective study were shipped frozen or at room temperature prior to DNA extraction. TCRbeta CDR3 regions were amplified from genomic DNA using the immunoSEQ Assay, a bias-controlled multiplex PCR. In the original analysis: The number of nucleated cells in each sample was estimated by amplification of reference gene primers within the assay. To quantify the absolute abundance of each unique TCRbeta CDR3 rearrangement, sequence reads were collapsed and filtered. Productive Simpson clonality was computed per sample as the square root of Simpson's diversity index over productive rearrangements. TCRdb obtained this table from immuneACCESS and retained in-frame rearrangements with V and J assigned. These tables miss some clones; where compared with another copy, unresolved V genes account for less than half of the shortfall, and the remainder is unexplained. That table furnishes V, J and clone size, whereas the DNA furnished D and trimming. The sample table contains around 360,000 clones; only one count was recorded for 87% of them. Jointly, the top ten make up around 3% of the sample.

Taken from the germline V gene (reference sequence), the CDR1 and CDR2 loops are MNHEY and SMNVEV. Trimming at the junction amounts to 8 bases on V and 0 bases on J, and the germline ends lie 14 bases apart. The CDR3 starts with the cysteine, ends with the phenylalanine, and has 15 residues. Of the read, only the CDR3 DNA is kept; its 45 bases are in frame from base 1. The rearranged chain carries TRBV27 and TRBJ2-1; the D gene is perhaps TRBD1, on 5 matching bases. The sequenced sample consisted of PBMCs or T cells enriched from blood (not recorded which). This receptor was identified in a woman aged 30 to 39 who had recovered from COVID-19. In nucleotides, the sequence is TGTGCCAGCCGACAGTCCGACCTCTCCTACAATGAGCAGTTCTTC. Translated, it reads CASRQSDLSYNEQFF.